This T cell receptor (beta chain) appears in the sequencing data of a study of blood T cell repertoires in COVID-19. Study in general: COVID-19 samples collected from the United States, Italy and Spain covered acute and convalescent phases.

Produced via immunoSEQ multiplex PCR; TCRdb's table is partial and in-frame only. There are about 270,000 clones in the sample; approximately 86% occur only once, and around 1.5% lies in the top ten. The length of the CDR3 is 16 residues. Germline V gene lookup returns CDR1 SEHNR and CDR2 FQNEAQ (reference sequence). After removal of 5 bases from V and 7 bases from J, the junction contained 14 bases not matched to a gene. Sequencing used peripheral blood. The TCR comes from a woman in her fifties or sixties who had recovered from COVID-19. The chain carries TRBV7-9 and TRBJ2-7; TRBD2 aligns across 10 bases. CDR3 loop: CASSLRAGGRSTEQYF. The CDR3 bases are TGTGCCAGCAGCCTTCGAGCGGGGGGGCGATCAACAGAGCAGTACTTC.